This passage covers 20 T cell receptor beta chains from one sample sequenced in a study of CD8+ T cells in alopecia areata. CD4, CD8alpha, NKG2D, NKG2ACE and other markers were used to sort pooled cutaneous lymph node cells. Sequencing relied on a cDNA template that was reverse transcribed from extracted RNA. Clones were sequenced by immunoSEQ multiplex PCR, and TCRdb holds only the in-frame ones, with some missing. The table lists 200,000 to 300,000 clones, with no singletons. Sequenced sample: CD4+ T cells sorted from a lymph node. Receptors originate from a C3H/HeJ mouse with alopecia areata. The strain's MHC type: H2-k.

About this clone itself: Gene names are mouse gene names. The read is 4 residues too short to cover the CDR3 end, so that end is filled in from the germline J gene. The chain joins TRBV13-3 to TRBJ2-7, with a weak D call TRBD1 (7 bases). The CDR3 loop spans 14 amino acids. Germline CDR1 is NNHDY and CDR2 is SYVADS. The chain's CDR3 is CASSEPQGGYEQYF. The sequenced part of the CDR3 DNA is TGTGCCAGCAGTGAACCCCAGGGGGGATAT.

The table lists this clone with a few counts. The listed genes are named as in mouse. The CDR3 goes on 4 residues after the read ends, and that part is filled in from the germline J gene. This chain connects TRBV17 to TRBJ2-7, with 10 positions matching TRBD2. From germline, CDR1 is MNHDT and CDR2 YYDKIL. This CDR3 region has 17 residues. With V trimmed by 3 bases and J by 0 bases, 8 bases remained unmatched. CDR3 protein: CASSRAGGAFSSYEQYF. CDR3 DNA, as far as it was read: TGTGCTAGCAGTAGGGCTGGGGGGGCTTTCAGCTCCTAT.

As concerns this clone: The genes and germline here are from mouse. The missing CDR3 end, 4 residues past where the read stops, is filled in from the germline J gene. This CDR3 is also generated by other DNA sequences in the sample. The genes are TRBV5 and TRBJ2-1; D perhaps matches TRBD2 (6 bases). The CDR3 has 15 amino acids. Germline CDR1 reads LGHNA; CDR2 reads YNLKQL (reference sequence). Trimming left V 0 bases short and J 3 bases short, with 9 bases between. CDR3 sequence reads: CASSQDGGGYAEQFF. The part of the CDR3 DNA that was read is TGTGCCAGCAGCCAAGATGGTGGGGGCTATGCT.

Worth noting for this clone: Gene names and germline refer to mouse. The identical CDR3 is also encoded by other nucleotide sequences in the sample. CDR3 sequence reads: CTCSATGGYEQYF. The CDR3 bases that were read are TGCACCTGCAGTGCAACTGGGGGGTAT. The chain has TRBV1 and TRBJ2-7; 9 nucleotides align to TRBD2. With the read ending 4 residues before the CDR3 end, the germline J gene is used to fill in that end. CDR1 is NSQYPW, CDR2 LRSPGD, per germline (reference sequence). CDR3 length: 13 amino acids.

With regard to this clone: Germline and genes: mouse. The observed sequence ends 4 residues before the CDR3 terminus, with the missing tail filled in from the germline J gene. The chain is built from TRBV17 and TRBJ2-2, with 9 bases fitting TRBD1. V lost 3 bases to trimming and J lost 0 bases; unmatched junction nucleotides: 2. CDR1 MNHDT and CDR2 YYDKIL come from the germline V gene. The length of the CDR3 is 16 residues. The CDR3: CASSRTGGSNTGQLYF. The sequenced part of the CDR3 DNA is TGTGCTAGCAGTAGGACAGGGGGTTCAAACACCGGG.

Remarks on this clone: The genes are named according to mouse. The read gets to within 4 residues of the CDR3 end, and the germline J gene fills in the rest. This chain uses TRBV19 with TRBJ1-1; a weak D match, TRBD1 (6 bases). The CDR3 contains 12 residues. Germline-derived CDR1 and CDR2 are FNHDT and SITEND (reference sequence). The part of the CDR3 DNA that was read is TGTGCCAGCAGTAACAGGGTCCCA. As protein: CASSNRVP. The CDR3 reads in full as CASSNRVPEVFF.

In regard to this clone: The gene names here belong to mouse. The CDR3 extends 4 residues past the end of the read, so its final part is completed from the germline J gene. The chain couples TRBV13-3 to TRBJ2-1; D ambiguous. Germline lookup yields CDR1 NNHDY and CDR2 SYVADS. This CDR3 has 14 residues. Trimming removed 3 bases at V and 0 bases at J, with 7 bases between. The CDR3 loop is CASSGAANYAEQFF. The DNA read from the CDR3 is TGTGCCAGCAGTGGAGCTGCTAACTATGCT.

Only a few counts were recorded for this clone. Each gene name is a mouse one. The read ends 4 residues early relative to the CDR3; the germline J gene fills the gap. This chain joins TRBV5 and TRBJ1-1; 10 bases are shared with TRBD1. CDR1 is LGHNA and CDR2 is YNLKQL in the germline V gene (reference sequence). V trimming: 0 bases; J trimming: 3 bases; junction bases outside the gene matches: 1. The length of the CDR3 is 15 residues. The sequenced part of the CDR3 DNA is TGTGCCAGCAGCCAAGAAGGGACAGGGGACACA. It encodes CASSQEGTGDT. The entire CDR3 protein reads CASSQEGTGDTEVFF.

Turning to this clone: Gene names are the mouse ones. The sequenced fragment ends 4 residues before the CDR3 boundary, so the rest is inferred from the germline J gene. The chain links TRBV31 to TRBJ1-2, with 9 positions matching TRBD1. CDR1 and CDR2 (germline): GKSSPN, SITVG. The CDR3 covers 14 residues. Trimming removed 1 base from V and 3 bases from J; junction bases left unmatched: 3. CDR3 sequence reads: CAWSPTGGDSDYTF. The part of the CDR3 DNA that was read is TGTGCCTGGAGTCCGACAGGGGGGGACTCC.

To note about this clone: Here the gene names and germline are mouse. The read ends 4 residues shy of where the CDR3 ends; the end is completed using the germline J gene. This chain connects TRBV19 to TRBJ2-1; 7 bases match TRBD1. V dropped 4 bases and J dropped 6; count of bases not matched to a gene: 4. The germline CDR1 and CDR2 sequences are FNHDT and SITEND (reference sequence). The CDR3 spans 13 residues. CDR3 bases read: TGTGCCAGCAGTCCCTACAGGGGTGCT. Amino acid sequence: CASSPYRGA. The CDR3, in full, reads CASSPYRGAEQFF.

A word on this clone: Germline and genes here are mouse. The CDR3 bases that were read are TGTGCCAGCAGTATCAGGACTGGGGGGACCGCAGAA. Translated: CASSIRTGGTAE. The CDR3, in full, reads CASSIRTGGTAETLYF. The V gene is TRBV19, the J gene TRBJ2-3; 11 positions match TRBD2. The read finishes 4 residues shy of the CDR3 end, and the germline J gene is used to complete it. The CDR3 has 16 residues. Trimming cost V 2 bases and J 3 bases; bases outside gene matches: 5. CDR1 and CDR2 (germline): FNHDT, SITEND (reference sequence).

This clone was counted between two and nine times. Here the gene names and germline are mouse. The read gets to within 4 residues of the CDR3 end, and the germline J gene fills in the rest. V usage is TRBV19 and J usage is TRBJ2-2; 12 nucleotides line up with TRBD1. CDR1 and CDR2 (germline): FNHDT, SITEND (reference sequence). The J segment lost 3 bases and the V segment lost 2 bases, leaving 2 bases of the junction unmatched. The CDR3 consists of 16 residues. Incomplete CDR3 DNA: TGTGCCAGCAGTATCGGGACAGGGGGCCACACCGGG. Translated: CASSIGTGGHTG. From start to end, the CDR3 is CASSIGTGGHTGQLYF.

Ten or more counts support this clone. The listed genes are named as in mouse. Sequencing ends 4 residues short of the CDR3 end; the germline J gene provides the rest. The chain is built from TRBV17 and TRBJ2-5; tentatively, D is TRBD1 (6 bases). This CDR3 region has 14 residues. The germline gives CDR1 MNHDT, CDR2 YYDKIL. Incomplete CDR3 DNA: TGTGCTAGCAGTAGAGCAGGGGCGGGAGAC. This gives the protein CASSRAGAGD. The CDR3, in full, reads CASSRAGAGDTQYF.

This clone was detected a few times. Mouse germline and gene names are used. The CDR3 end is not reached by the read, which stops 4 residues before it; the germline J gene fills it in. The chain employs TRBV19 and TRBJ2-7; D is possibly TRBD1 (6 bases). The CDR3 totals 14 residues. Germline V CDR1 and CDR2: FNHDT, SITEND (reference sequence). The V gene lost 6 bases and the J gene lost 0 bases, with 13 bases spanning the gap. CDR3 amino acids: CASNLRDNSYEQYF. The CDR3 DNA, read in part, is TGTGCCAGCAACCTCCGGGACAACTCCTAT.

This clone has a handful of counts. This may be a read error, as it is one base from a much larger clone. Gene and germline names: mouse. The missing CDR3 end, 4 residues past where the read stops, is filled in from the germline J gene. Other DNA sequences in the sample encode the same CDR3. V and J are TRBV13-3 and TRBJ2-2; 7 nucleotides line up with TRBD1. After removal of 7 bases from V and 1 base from J, the junction contained 1 base not matched to a gene. CDR1 and CDR2 from the germline V gene are NNHDY and SYVADS. The CDR3 spans 13 residues. CDR3 protein: CASRDRNTGQLYF. The CDR3 DNA, read in part, is TGTGCCAGCCGGGACAGAAACACCGGG.

Worth noting for this clone: All gene names here are mouse names. The read ends 4 residues before the CDR3 terminus; that terminus is restored from the germline J gene. The chain uses TRBV19 and TRBJ2-7, with D tentatively TRBD2 (6 bases). Germline V gene lookup returns CDR1 FNHDT and CDR2 SITEND (reference sequence). V shed 2 bases and J shed 0 bases, with 12 bases lying between them. CDR3 length: 15 amino acids. The CDR3 DNA, read in part, is TGTGCCAGCAGTATTCCTGGGGCGAGCTCCTAT. This sequence encodes CASSIPGASSY. The full CDR3 is CASSIPGASSYEQYF.

This clone was counted a few times. All gene names here are mouse names. From the germline J gene comes the end of the CDR3, since the read stops 3 residues before it. The chain employs TRBV13-2 and TRBJ1-6, with D unclear. TRBJ1-6 is known as an ORF, though its function is uncertain. V gave up 0 bases and J gave up 0 bases, with 10 bases separating them. Germline assignment: CDR1 NNHNN and CDR2 SYGAGS (reference sequence). The CDR3 consists of 17 residues. The sequenced part of the CDR3 DNA is TGTGCCAGCGGTGATGCGCCGGCAGGTTCCTATAATTCGCCC. Residues: CASGDAPAGSYNSP. The full CDR3 is CASGDAPAGSYNSPLYF.

About this clone: Genes and germline are mouse. CDR3 bases read: TGTGCCAGCAGTATACCGGGGGGCAAAGACACCGGG. Translating it yields CASSIPGGKDTG. The CDR3 in its entirety is CASSIPGGKDTGQLYF. J is TRBJ2-2 and V is TRBV19, with a possible D match to TRBD2 (7 bases). The CDR3 is cut off 4 residues early in the read; its end comes from the germline J gene. The germline V and J ends were trimmed by 1 base and 3 bases, with 13 bases remaining between them. This CDR3 spans 16 amino acids. Germline V CDR1 and CDR2: FNHDT, SITEND (reference sequence).

In the case of this clone: Gene names follow the mouse nomenclature. Coverage ceases 4 residues before the CDR3 finishes, and the germline J gene fills in the end. This chain uses TRBV5 with TRBJ1-1; D is possibly TRBD1 (5 bases). Deletions cut 1 base from V and 0 bases from J, with 9 bases between. The CDR3 loop spans 15 amino acids. CDR1 and CDR2 (germline): LGHNA, YNLKQL (reference sequence). CDR3 sequence: CASSQVRGANTEVFF. The DNA read from the CDR3 is TGTGCCAGCAGCCAAGTCAGAGGGGCAAACACA.

Regarding this clone: Genes and germline are mouse. Coverage ceases 4 residues before the CDR3 finishes, and the germline J gene fills in the end. J is TRBJ2-2 and V is TRBV19; 7 bases match TRBD1. The CDR3 loop spans 16 amino acids. The trim removed 1 base at V and 3 bases at J, leaving 6 bases unmatched. The V gene's germline CDR1 is FNHDT and CDR2 SITEND (reference sequence). The CDR3 loop is CASSIIPQGDTGQLYF. CDR3 bases read: TGTGCCAGCAGTATAATCCCTCAGGGGGACACCGGG.